The 6 T cell receptor beta chains below come from one sample, sequenced in a study of blood T cell repertoires in COVID-19. The repertoire was sequenced with immunoSEQ multiplex PCR; TCRdb's copy has only in-frame clones and lacks some. The sample has around 140,000 clones; approximately 90% are singletons. Sequenced: peripheral blood. Receptors originate from a woman aged 45-59 years with active or convalescent COVID-19.

V and J are TRBV11-2 and TRBJ2-5; D is ambiguous. The CDR3 is made up of 11 amino acids. The germline V gene has CDR1 SGHAT and CDR2 FQNNGV. V lost 8 bases to trimming and J lost 0 bases, with 4 bases between them. CDR3 protein: CASANQETQYF. CDR3 nucleotides: TGTGCCAGCGCTAACCAAGAGACCCAGTACTTC. The complete variable domain, with remaining parts taken from reference TRBV11-2 and TRBJ2-5, reads EAGVAQSPRYKIIEKRQSVAFWCNPISGHATLYWYQQILGQGPKLLIQFQNNGVVDDSQLPKDRFSAERLKGVDSTLKIQPAKLEDSAVYLCASANQETQYFGPGTRLLVL.

This rearrangement joins TRBV7-8 to TRBJ2-2, with D perhaps TRBD2 (6 bases). V lost 3 bases to trimming and J lost 3 bases, with 11 bases between them. From germline, CDR1 is SGHVS and CDR2 FQNEAQ. The CDR3 spans 15 residues. CDR3 nucleotide sequence: TGTGCCAGCAGCTTCACCGGGGGTGACACCGGGGAGCTGTTTTTT. It specifies CASSFTGGDTGELFF. The whole variable domain, remainder taken from reference TRBV7-8 and TRBJ2-2, is GAGVSQSPRYKVAKRGQDVALRCDPISGHVSLFWYQQALGQGPEFLTYFQNEAQLDKSGLPSDRFFAERPEGSVSTLKIQRTQQEDSAVYLCASSFTGGDTGELFFGEGSRLTVL.

This clone was seen once. The rearrangement uses TRBV3-1 (or the pseudogene TRBV3-2) and TRBJ2-7, with 7 bases aligning to TRBD1. From germline, CDR1 is LGHDT and CDR2 YNNKEL (reference sequence). The CDR3 has 16 residues. V shed 0 bases, J shed 2 bases, and the junction held 7 bases outside the gene matches. Written as DNA, the CDR3 is TGTGCCAGCAGCCAAGATTGGACAGGACGAGCCTACGAGCAGTACTTC. Protein sequence: CASSQDWTGRAYEQYF.

The chain is built from TRBV7-2 and TRBJ2-1; 11 bases line up with TRBD2. The CDR3 loop spans 16 amino acids. Germline V gives CDR1 SGHTA, CDR2 FQGNSA. V was pared by 3 bases and J by 5 bases, with 6 bases of the junction left unmatched. The CDR3 loop reads CASSFTGTSGNNEQFF. In nucleotides, the CDR3 is TGTGCCAGCAGCTTCACCGGGACTAGCGGAAACAATGAGCAGTTCTTC. The complete variable domain, with remaining parts taken from reference TRBV7-2 and TRBJ2-1, reads GAGVSQSPSNKVTEKGKDVELRCDPISGHTALYWYRQSLGQGLEFLIYFQGNSAPDKSGLPSDRFSAERTGGSVSTLTIQRTQQEDSAVYLCASSFTGTSGNNEQFFGPGTRLTVL.

V usage is TRBV4-1 and J usage is TRBJ1-4; 7 bases match TRBD1. In germline, CDR1 is MGHRA, CDR2 YSYEKL. The trim removed 2 bases at V and 7 bases at J, leaving 4 bases unmatched. CDR3 length: 14 residues. The CDR3 spells CASSQSRGAEKLFF. Written as DNA, the CDR3 is TGCGCCAGCAGCCAATCCAGGGGGGCTGAAAAACTGTTTTTT.

The chain recombines TRBV7-5 with TRBJ1-5; the table gives TRBD1 as D, unverified against the DNA. TRBV7-5 counts as a pseudogene. CDR3 length: 20 residues. CDR3 sequence (DNA): TGTGCCAGGAACCTCGATTCCCTAGAGGGCGGGACAGCCAACAATCAGCCCCAGCATTTT. Translating it yields CARNLDSLEGGTANNQPQHF.